A single sample gave rise to the 27 T cell receptor beta chains below, sequenced in a study of spatial heterogeneity in lung cancer. Study-level points and caveats: Tracking of tumor mutation counts was seen in expanded intratumoral alpha and beta TCR counts.

The sample's time point: sample taken at primary tumor resection. Their antigens are not known. TCRdb fed the 5' RACE reads into MiXCR, producing one record per CDR3 protein. This sample carries 13,000 or so distinct CDR3 sequences, about 4.6% of them seen once, and the ten largest clones take about 23%. This specimen consisted of lung tumor tissue, obtained at surgery. The receptors were gathered from a male donor with early-stage non-small cell lung cancer.

Of note for this clonotype: The library was built for alpha chains, so this beta chain is an off-target read and its size means little. V and J are TRBV24-1 and TRBJ1-2, with TRBD1 matching 8 bases. The V and J ends lost 7 bases and 4 bases, in that order; junction bases with no gene match: 7. Germline values: CDR1 KGHDR, CDR2 SFDVKD. This CDR3 spans 14 amino acids. The CDR3 region has the DNA TGTGCCACCAGAGGACAGGGATCAGTCTATGGCTACACCTTC. Its translation is CATRGQGSVYGYTF.

This clonotype occurred many times. This beta chain lies outside the target of a library built for alpha chains; its clone size means little. V is TRBV18 and J is TRBJ2-7, with a tentative D call TRBD1 (5 bases). This CDR3 spans 13 amino acids. Trimming took 6 bases from V and 3 from J, leaving 12 bases between them. Germline loops: CDR1 KGHSH, CDR2 LQKENI. The CDR3 reads CASSPVGDYEQYF. The CDR3 nucleotides are TGTGCCAGCTCTCCGGTAGGGGACTACGAGCAGTACTTC.

This clonotype was counted many times. This beta chain is an off-target read within a library intended for alpha chains, so its frequency means little. V is TRBV5-6 and J is TRBJ2-2; 8 bases are a match to TRBD1. With V trimmed by 3 bases and J by 0 bases, 13 bases remained unmatched. Germline V gene lookup returns CDR1 SGHDT and CDR2 YYEEEE. CDR3 length: 19 residues. CDR3 loop: CASSSRLRQGFANTGELFF. The CDR3, as DNA: TGTGCCAGCAGCTCCCGACTGCGACAGGGGTTCGCGAACACCGGGGAGCTGTTTTTT.

This clonotype was recorded a few times. Because this beta chain is a stray read in a library intended to capture alpha chains, its abundance should not be given much weight. The chain combines TRBV28 with TRBJ2-1; 9 bases match TRBD1. Germline V gene sequence: CDR1 MDHEN, CDR2 SYDVKM. The trim removed 5 bases at V and 6 bases at J, leaving 17 bases unmatched. The CDR3 spans 18 residues. The CDR3 is CASSPSPGTGSPGNEQFF. DNA of the CDR3: TGTGCCAGCAGTCCTAGTCCCGGGACAGGGTCGCCGGGCAATGAGCAGTTCTTC. Variable domain in full (rest from reference TRBV28 and TRBJ2-1): DVKVTQSSRYLVKRTGEKVFLECVQDMDHENMFWYRQDPGLGLRLIYFSYDVKMKEKGDIPEGYSVSREKKERFSLILESASTNQTSMYLCASSPSPGTGSPGNEQFFGPGTRLTVL.

This clonotype occurred many times. Found in a library prepared for alpha chains, this beta chain is an off-target read, and its abundance has little meaning. The CDR3 protein is CASSRPGQGTDTQYF. The DNA of the CDR3 is TGTGCCAGCAGCCGTCCGGGACAGGGGACAGATACGCAGTATTTT. The chain couples TRBV6-2 or TRBV6-3 to TRBJ2-3; 10 nucleotides agree with TRBD1. Trimming cost V 6 bases and J 3 bases; bases outside gene matches: 6. The CDR3 is made up of 15 amino acids. Germline CDR1 reads MNHEY; CDR2 reads SVGEGT.

Note on this clonotype: A library prepared for alpha chains yielded this beta chain as an off-target read; its size is of little meaning. J is TRBJ2-2 and V is TRBV29-1; 7 positions agree with TRBD1. Germline V gives CDR1 SQVTM, CDR2 ANQGSEA. V was pared by 5 bases and J by 7 bases, with 7 bases of the junction left unmatched. This CDR3 has 13 amino acids. CDR3 sequence (DNA): TGCAGCGTTCTACAGGGGACCGGCGGGGAGCTGTTTTTT. Its translation: CSVLQGTGGELFF.

This clonotype came up many times. Since it is a stray read in a library aimed at alpha chains, this beta chain has a size that is not meaningful. The chain uses TRBV20-1 and TRBJ2-2; perhaps TRBD1 as D (7 bases). V lost 5 bases to trimming and J lost 0 bases, with 13 bases between them. Germline loops: CDR1 DFQATT, CDR2 SNEGSKA (reference sequence). This CDR3 has 15 amino acids. The CDR3 loop is CSARQGLANTGELFF. The CDR3 bases are TGCAGTGCTCGACAGGGACTCGCGAACACCGGGGAGCTGTTTTTT.

Comments on this clonotype: The library was prepared for alpha chains; this beta chain is a stray read, so its frequency means little. This sequence joins TRBV20-1 and TRBJ2-2, with D hard to call. CDR1 is DFQATT, CDR2 SNEGSKA, per germline (reference sequence). V lost 6 bases and J 1 base, leaving 9 bases between the germline ends. The CDR3 is made up of 13 amino acids. The CDR3 loop reads CSAKRRNTGELFF. DNA of the CDR3: TGCAGTGCGAAACGCCGGAACACCGGGGAGCTGTTTTTT.

This clonotype was seen repeatedly, ten times or more. This beta chain is an unintended read in a library built for alpha chains; its size means little. V usage is TRBV7-9 and J usage is TRBJ2-2; D uncertain. This CDR3 is 13 amino acids long. V lost 5 bases to trimming and J lost 4 bases, with 8 bases between them. CDR1 SEHNR and CDR2 FQNEAQ come from the germline V gene (reference sequence). Here the CDR3 DNA reads TGTGCCAGCAGCCTCATCACCACCGGGGAGCTGTTTTTT. Translating it yields CASSLITTGELFF.

This clonotype has at least ten counts. This beta chain came through as a stray read in a library set up for alpha chains, and its size says little. The V gene is TRBV11-2, the J gene TRBJ1-4, with D unclear. Germline V gives CDR1 SGHAT, CDR2 FQNNGV. V was shortened by 6 bases and J by 0 bases, with 8 bases between the two germline ends. The CDR3 runs 14 residues. The CDR3 nucleotides are TGTGCCAGCAGTCTGACTTCAACTAATGAAAAACTGTTTTTT. This gives the protein CASSLTSTNEKLFF.

This clonotype was picked up a small number of times. A library made for alpha chains picked up this beta chain off target, so its size means little. The chain has TRBV20-1 and TRBJ2-7; D not resolved. The germline gives CDR1 DFQATT, CDR2 SNEGSKA (reference sequence). The V and J ends lost 3 bases and 3 bases respectively, with 9 bases between them. This CDR3 is built from 12 residues. CDR3: CSARWAGYEQYF. In DNA, the CDR3 is TGCAGTGCTAGGTGGGCAGGCTACGAGCAGTACTTC.

This clonotype is labeled medium-sized (0.01 to 0.1%). Little can be read into the size of this beta chain, an off-target read in a library designed for alpha chains. The gene calls are TRBV28 and TRBJ2-5, with D perhaps given as TRBD1 or TRBD2 (5 bases each). Trimming cost V 5 bases and J 7 bases, with 11 bases left between them. CDR1 is MDHEN, CDR2 SYDVKM, per germline. The CDR3 has 12 amino acids. In nucleotides, the CDR3 is TGTGCCAGCAGTCGGGACGGAGGGACCCAGTACTTC. It translates to CASSRDGGTQYF. Full variable domain (outside the CDR3, taken from reference TRBV28 and TRBJ2-5): DVKVTQSSRYLVKRTGEKVFLECVQDMDHENMFWYRQDPGLGLRLIYFSYDVKMKEKGDIPEGYSVSREKKERFSLILESASTNQTSMYLCASSRDGGTQYFGPGTRLLVL.

This clonotype was detected a few times. This beta chain is a stray read from a library made for alpha chains; its abundance is not meaningful. The chain combines TRBV5-1 with TRBJ2-1, with TRBD1 matching 8 bases. Germline lookup yields CDR1 SGHRS and CDR2 YFSETQ. The CDR3 is 14 residues long. V lost 1 base to trimming and J lost 9 bases; unmatched junction nucleotides: 6. In nucleotides, the CDR3 is TGCGCCAGCAGCTTGATGCCAGGGGGCGGTGAGCAGTTCTTC. Translated, it gives CASSLMPGGGEQFF.

This clonotype was seen more than once but under ten times. This beta chain is off target for a library built for alpha chains, so its abundance means little. V usage is TRBV5-1 and J usage is TRBJ2-5; 9 bases match TRBD1. The CDR3 covers 15 residues. The V gene's germline CDR1 is SGHRS and CDR2 YFSETQ. V lost 4 bases, J lost 1 base, and 5 bases stayed unmatched. This CDR3 is CASSASTGGQETQYF. CDR3 coding DNA: TGCGCCAGCAGCGCGTCGACAGGGGGCCAAGAGACCCAGTACTTC.

The table lists this clonotype with many counts. Being off target in a library aimed at alpha chains, this beta chain has a size of little meaning. This sequence joins TRBV20-1 and TRBJ2-3; 7 bases align to TRBD1. The germline CDR1 and CDR2 sequences are DFQATT and SNEGSKA (reference sequence). The CDR3 sequence is 15 residues long. V trimming: 6 bases; J trimming: 3 bases; junction bases outside the gene matches: 12. This CDR3 is CSAYDRVLGTDTQYF. Here the CDR3 DNA reads TGCAGTGCCTACGACAGGGTCTTAGGGACAGATACGCAGTATTTT.

This clonotype was observed at least ten times. The size of this beta chain means little, since it is a stray read in a library made for alpha chains. V usage is TRBV13 and J usage is TRBJ1-1; 8 bases fit TRBD1. Germline-derived CDR1 and CDR2 are PRHDT and FYEKMQ (reference sequence). With 3 bases clipped from V and 5 bases from J, the junction kept 5 bases outside the gene matches. The CDR3 totals 14 residues. DNA for the CDR3: TGTGCCAGCAGCTTTGACAGGGGAGGAACTGAAGCTTTCTTT. It yields the protein CASSFDRGGTEAFF.

With regard to this clonotype: A library made for alpha chains picked up this beta chain off target, so its size means little. The CDR3 is CASSIPGEAFF. CDR3 in DNA: TGTGCCAGTAGTATTCCGGGCGAAGCTTTCTTT. The rearrangement uses TRBV19 and TRBJ1-1; D is ambiguous. Per the germline V gene, CDR1 is LNHDA and CDR2 is SQIVND (reference sequence). The CDR3 loop spans 11 amino acids. Trimming left V 3 bases short and J 8 bases short, with 7 bases between.

This clonotype has ten or more counts. This beta chain slipped into a library made for alpha chains as a stray read, so its size is not meaningful. The V call is TRBV2, the J call TRBJ2-1; 10 bases are a match to TRBD2. With V trimmed by 5 bases and J by 7 bases, 8 bases remained unmatched. The CDR3 is 15 residues long. Germline assignment: CDR1 SNHLY and CDR2 FYNNEI. The CDR3 DNA reads as TGTGCCAGCAGTCCCGTAGCGGGGGGAAGAAATGAGCAGTTCTTC. Its translation is CASSPVAGGRNEQFF. Full variable domain (missing parts from reference TRBV2 and TRBJ2-1): EPEVTQTPSHQVTQMGQEVILRCVPISNHLYFYWYRQILGQKVEFLVSFYNNEISEKSEIFDDQFSVERPDGSNFTLKIRSTKLEDSAMYFCASSPVAGGRNEQFFGPGTRLTVL.

Concerning this clonotype: Being off target in a library aimed at alpha chains, this beta chain has a size of little meaning. The V gene is TRBV19, the J gene TRBJ1-2; 11 positions agree with TRBD1. The V gene end was trimmed by 9 bases and the J gene end by 4 bases; junction bases not matched to a gene: 7. This CDR3 has 14 amino acids. The germline V gene encodes CDR1 LNHDA and CDR2 SQIVND (reference sequence). The CDR3 bases are TGTGCCAGCGGACAGGGGGCGCCCGGCTATGGCTACACCTTC. This encodes CASGQGAPGYGYTF.

This clonotype was recorded at least ten times. Found in a library prepared for alpha chains, this beta chain is an off-target read, and its abundance has little meaning. The rearrangement uses TRBV11-2 and TRBJ2-2, with 11 bases aligning to TRBD1. The CDR3 contains 17 residues. Per the germline V gene, CDR1 is SGHAT and CDR2 is FQNNGV. The ends lost 4 bases at V and 5 bases at J; junction bases unmatched: 9. Here the CDR3 DNA reads TGTGCCAGCAGCTCACGGCGTGGGGACAGGGGGACCGGGGAGCTGTTTTTT. Translating gives CASSSRRGDRGTGELFF.

This clonotype was picked up a small number of times. As an off-target read in a library built for alpha chains, this beta chain has a frequency of little significance. The gene calls are TRBV5-1 and TRBJ2-1, with TRBD1 matching 9 bases. V lost 5 bases, J lost 5 bases, and 2 bases stayed unmatched. Germline CDR1 reads SGHRS; CDR2 reads YFSETQ. The CDR3 contains 13 residues. CDR3 DNA sequence: TGCGCCAGCAGTGGACAGGGGAACAATGAGCAGTTCTTC. This sequence encodes CASSGQGNNEQFF.

This clonotype is categorized as large. This beta chain is a stray sequence in a library constructed for alpha chains; its clone size is not meaningful. The V gene is TRBV28, the J gene TRBJ1-5; TRBD1 agrees at 7 bases. The CDR3 is 19 amino acids. Germline-derived CDR1 and CDR2 are MDHEN and SYDVKM. V was pared by 3 bases and J by 0 bases, with 14 bases of the junction left unmatched. CDR3 sequence reads: CASSLGWRLQGYSNQPQHF. CDR3 bases: TGTGCCAGCAGTTTGGGTTGGCGTCTACAGGGGTATAGCAATCAGCCCCAGCATTTT.

The sample holds many counts of this clonotype. This beta chain is a stray read from a library made for alpha chains; its abundance is not meaningful. This sequence joins TRBV6-1 and TRBJ2-7, with 12 bases that match TRBD2. This CDR3 spans 15 amino acids. The ends lost 2 bases at V and 6 bases at J; junction bases unmatched: 5. Germline V CDR1 and CDR2: MNHNS, SASEGT. This chain's CDR3 is CASSEPRLAGVEQYF. CDR3 bases: TGTGCCAGCAGTGAACCTAGACTAGCGGGGGTCGAGCAGTACTTC.

This clonotype occurred many times. This beta chain slipped into a library made for alpha chains as a stray read, so its size is not meaningful. The chain is built from TRBV7-2 and TRBJ2-3, with 8 bases identical to TRBD1. Germline V gene data show CDR1 as SGHTA and CDR2 as FQGNSA. The CDR3 is made up of 15 amino acids. The V gene end was trimmed by 1 base and the J gene end by 6 bases; junction bases not matched to a gene: 6. This CDR3 is CASSLGGQGGDTQYF. As DNA, the CDR3 is TGTGCCAGCAGCTTAGGAGGACAGGGCGGTGATACGCAGTATTTT.

This clonotype has only a few counts. This beta chain was picked up by a library intended for alpha chains and is off target, so its count carries little meaning. J is TRBJ2-5 and V is TRBV11-3, with a possible D match to TRBD2 (5 bases). Per germline, CDR1 SGHNT and CDR2 YENEEA. V lost 3 bases and J 1 base, leaving 12 bases between the germline ends. This CDR3 comprises 15 residues. The CDR3 is CASSLGAGSQETQYF. For the CDR3, the DNA is TGTGCCAGCAGCTTGGGTGCGGGCTCCCAAGAGACCCAGTACTTC.

This clonotype was found many times. A library made for alpha chains picked up this beta chain off target, so its size means little. The chain has TRBV7-2 and TRBJ2-3; 12 bases are shared with TRBD2. Germline V gives CDR1 SGHTA, CDR2 FQGNSA. The CDR3 consists of 17 residues. V gave up 4 bases and J gave up 4 bases; unmatched junction bases: 9. The CDR3 DNA reads TGTGCCAGCAGCTCCGACCTAGCGGGGGGGCCTGCAGATACGCAGTATTTT. Its translation is CASSSDLAGGPADTQYF. The variable domain in full, with the rest retrieved from reference TRBV7-2 and TRBJ2-3, is GAGVSQSPSNKVTEKGKDVELRCDPISGHTALYWYRQSLGQGLEFLIYFQGNSAPDKSGLPSDRFSAERTGGSVSTLTIQRTQQEDSAVYLCASSSDLAGGPADTQYFGPGTRLTVL.

There are a few counts of this clonotype. This beta chain is a stray read from a library made for alpha chains; its abundance is not meaningful. J is TRBJ1-1 and V is TRBV3-1; D not resolved. CDR1 and CDR2 from the germline V gene are LGHDT and YNNKEL (reference sequence). This CDR3 spans 13 amino acids. Between the trimmed V and J ends, which lost 1 base and 4 bases, there was a span of 7 bases. CDR3 in amino acids: CASSQGRGTEAFF. For the CDR3, the DNA is TGTGCCAGCAGCCAAGGGAGAGGCACTGAAGCTTTCTTT.